This TCR beta chain was documented in a study of cytomegalovirus exposure and HLA in healthy donors. PCR was performed using 60 Vbeta and 13 Jbeta primers. Assay used: immunoSEQ multiplex PCR; TCRdb lists only in-frame clones, some missing. The repertoire consists of about 100,000 clones, with approximately 70% occurring once and the leading ten covering around 3.9%. Germline values: CDR1 SGHDT, CDR2 YYEEEE. CDR3 length: 16 amino acids. V lost 0 bases, J lost 5 bases, and 15 bases lay in between. The sample was PBMCs. The clonotype originates from a man aged 25-45 years in good health and CMV-seropositive. V usage is TRBV5-6 and J usage is TRBJ2-1; a weak D match, TRBD1 (5 bases). CDR3 sequence (DNA): TGTGCCAGCAGCTTGGGCCAGACAGTGGCCCACAATGAGCAGTTCTTC. It is translated as CASSLGQTVAHNEQFF.